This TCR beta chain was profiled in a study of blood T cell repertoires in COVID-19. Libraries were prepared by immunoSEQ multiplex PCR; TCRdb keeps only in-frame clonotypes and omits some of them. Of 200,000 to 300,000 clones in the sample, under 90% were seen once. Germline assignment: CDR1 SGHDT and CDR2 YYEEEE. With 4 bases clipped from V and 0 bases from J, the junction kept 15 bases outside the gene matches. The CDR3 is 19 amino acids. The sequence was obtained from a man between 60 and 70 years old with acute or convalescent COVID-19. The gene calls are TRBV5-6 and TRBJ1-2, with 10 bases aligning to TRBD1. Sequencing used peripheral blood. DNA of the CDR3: TGTGCCAGCAGCCGGCGGCGGACAGGGGGTCTTAGGGCTAACTATGGCTACACCTTC. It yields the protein CASSRRRTGGLRANYGYTF.